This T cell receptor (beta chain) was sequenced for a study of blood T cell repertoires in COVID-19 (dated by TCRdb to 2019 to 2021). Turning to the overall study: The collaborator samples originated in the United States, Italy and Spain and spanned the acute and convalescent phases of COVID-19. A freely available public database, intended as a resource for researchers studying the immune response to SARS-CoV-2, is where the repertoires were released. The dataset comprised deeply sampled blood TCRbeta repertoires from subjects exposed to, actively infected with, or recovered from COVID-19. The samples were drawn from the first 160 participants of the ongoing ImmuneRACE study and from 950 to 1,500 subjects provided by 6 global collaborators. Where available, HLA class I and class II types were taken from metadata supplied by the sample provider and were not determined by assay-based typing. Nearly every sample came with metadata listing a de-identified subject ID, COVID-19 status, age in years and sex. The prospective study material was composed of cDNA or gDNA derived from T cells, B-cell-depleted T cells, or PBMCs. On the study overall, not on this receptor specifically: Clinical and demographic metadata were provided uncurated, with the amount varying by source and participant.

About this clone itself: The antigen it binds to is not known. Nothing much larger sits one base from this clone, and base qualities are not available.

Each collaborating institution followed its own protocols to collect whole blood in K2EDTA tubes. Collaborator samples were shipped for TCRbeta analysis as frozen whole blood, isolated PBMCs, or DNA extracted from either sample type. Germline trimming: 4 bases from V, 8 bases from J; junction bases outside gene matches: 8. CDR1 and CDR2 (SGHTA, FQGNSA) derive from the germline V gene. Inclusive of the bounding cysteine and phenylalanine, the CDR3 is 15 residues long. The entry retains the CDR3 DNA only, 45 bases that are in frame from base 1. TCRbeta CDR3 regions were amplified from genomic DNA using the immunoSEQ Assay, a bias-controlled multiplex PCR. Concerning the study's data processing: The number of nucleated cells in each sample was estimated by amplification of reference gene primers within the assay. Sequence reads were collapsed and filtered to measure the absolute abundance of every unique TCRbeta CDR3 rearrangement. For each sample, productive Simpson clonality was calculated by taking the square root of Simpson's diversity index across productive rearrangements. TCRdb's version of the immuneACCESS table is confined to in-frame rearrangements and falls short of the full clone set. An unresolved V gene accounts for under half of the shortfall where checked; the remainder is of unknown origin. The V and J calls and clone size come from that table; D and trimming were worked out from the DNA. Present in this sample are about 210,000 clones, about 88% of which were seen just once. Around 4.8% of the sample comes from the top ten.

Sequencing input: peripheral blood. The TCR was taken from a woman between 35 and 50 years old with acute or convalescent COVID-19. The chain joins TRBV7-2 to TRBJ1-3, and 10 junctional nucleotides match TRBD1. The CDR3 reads CASSSQMTGGDTIYF. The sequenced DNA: TGTGCCAGCAGCTCCCAAATGACAGGGGGCGACACCATATATTTT.